Sequencing of this T cell receptor beta chain was carried out in a study of cytomegalovirus exposure and HLA in healthy donors (dated by TCRdb to 2016 to 2017). Notes on the research overall: According to an earlier analysis of several hundred of the donors, 200 million or so T cells yielded 90 million to 130 million unique TCR beta sequences and roughly 280 Gb of sequence data. About five DR-DQ haplotypes were treated as single units for association and clustering because of strong linkage in the cohort. The study aimed to test whether signatures of past pathogen exposure could be identified by cataloging public T cell receptors. To predict cytomegalovirus infection status, the study combined high-throughput TCR immunosequencing, statistical association of individual TCRs with disease status, and machine learning. All discovery cohort repertoires had been generated using a single sequencing platform. Donor age, sex, ethnicity and CMV serostatus were compiled together with the repertoire data. Both class I and class II loci were covered by HLA typing, at four-digit resolution. An early release covering over 500 HLA-typed donors comprised approximately 300 gigabases of sequencing data and tens of millions of unique TCR sequences. An earlier analysis of 587 of the donors used high-throughput TCR beta sequencing to judge whether each TCR beta V gene segment behaved as functional or pseudogenic. The genetic ancestry cluster associated with self-reported Caucasian donors included about 81% of the 398 genotyped donors. Among some 410 genotyped donors of the cohort, an average of approximately 240,000 unique TCR beta nucleotide sequences was sequenced per donor, of which 15% to 20% were non-productive. Typing coverage varied by locus: roughly 620-640 donors for A, B, C, DRB1 and DQB1; roughly 500 for DQA1; over 600 for DPA1; around 450 for DPB1. Using immunosequencing, the study profiled T cell repertoires from 640 or so subjects and related those repertoires to cytomegalovirus serostatus. A separate validation cohort of 100 to 150 different subjects was used in addition to the roughly 670-subject first cohort. In a later analysis, previously published TCR beta repertoires from 666 donors were re-analyzed and high-resolution HLA genotyping was added so that TCR occurrence patterns could be studied. In the later analysis, no new phenotypic data were used to find candidate immune exposures; instead, reliance was placed on TCR beta sequences and their occurrence across donors. A later genetic analysis took genome-wide SNP genotypes for about 55% of the 666 donors and used that subset as a discovery cohort. Overall results and qualifications from the work: The cohort was sequenced for TCR beta chains only, and without alpha or paired-chain data the features that could be detected were limited. The authors suggested that the approach could potentially be generalized to other disease states and immunological phenotypes. HLA typing was unavailable for some donors at each locus, so association tests used only the typed subset. About 17 rarely observed V segments, including chromosome 9 orphons, were excluded from the earlier analysis of about 610 of the donors because counts were too low. In the study, some 160 TCR beta chains were listed as associated with cytomegalovirus. In a later analysis, TCR association rates were found to vary across HLA loci, with the most associated TCRs seen for DRB1 alleles and the fewest for HLA-C alleles. In an earlier analysis of over 550 of the donors, most TCR beta V segments were observed in productive rearrangements about 87% or about 30% of the time, broadly matching IMGT annotations. Across donors, most TCR sequences were observed very rarely, whereas some public TCRs were present in many individuals. A further reported finding was that TCR beta sequences accurately predicted the HLA-A and HLA-B alleles for most subjects in the first cohort. According to a later analysis, most CMV-associated TCR beta chains appeared to be HLA-restricted, and the HLA associations seemed to be driven largely by CMV exposure. Some IMGT-functional V segments, including TRBV6-2 and TRBV6-3, could not be distinguished by the 87-base-pair reads and were therefore excluded. In a later analysis, around 17,000 TCR beta sequences were associated with specific HLA alleles at a false discovery rate of 0.05. V-gene and J-gene trimming of TCR beta chains was associated with a missense DCLRE1C variant in a later genetic analysis, and the association was replicated in an independent cohort. The classifier was reported to diagnose cytomegalovirus status with high specificity and sensitivity in both the original cohort and the validation cohort. A later analysis reported that several top co-occurrence clusters appeared linked to parvovirus B19, influenza, CMV and Epstein-Barr virus. In vitro tests confirmed that a few of the cytomegalovirus-associated TCR beta chains recognize cytomegalovirus antigens. A later genetic analysis reported fewer N-insertions in productive TCRs among donors in an Asian-associated ancestry cluster than the roughly 650-donor mean. Presence/absence analyses assumed roughly uniform sequencing depth across donors, an assumption that may not hold. Correlated functional status among segregating V segments might be attributable to linkage disequilibrium, but an unknown experimental factor could not be ruled out. Strong co-occurrence of HLA alleles, especially DR and DQ, made assigning TCR associations to individual alleles difficult. For the cohort, immune exposure information was limited to CMV serostatus. A group of highly shared sequence variants was considered likely to be a technical artifact of the sequencing pipeline. In a later analysis, HLA-associated TCR beta chains were found to be more clonally expanded and to have lower generation probabilities than equally common non-associated chains.

Points on this clone: Its antigen is not yet known. Base qualities are not at hand, and no much larger clone is one base apart.

In total, fewer than 750 healthy bone marrow donors made up the cohort. At the time of sampling, every cohort member was nominally healthy, though immune exposures that went unrecorded were likely present. The donor was CMV seronegative and belonged to the group of over 300 seronegative cohort members. A peripheral blood sample was collected from each donor, and TCR beta sequencing was performed on peripheral blood mononuclear cells. The Qiagen DNeasy Blood Extraction Kit was used to extract genomic DNA from the blood cell samples. Libraries were prepared through the immunoSEQ multiplex PCR assay. The multiplex PCR relied on a mix of 60 forward primers for TCR Vbeta segments and 13 reverse primers for TCR Jbeta segments. The CDR3 region of rearranged TCR beta genes was amplified from genomic DNA by a multiplex PCR assay. The Illumina HiSeq System was used to sequence the amplified TCR beta libraries as 87-base-pair reads. The study's own analysis went as follows. In a later analysis, 70 million to 95 million unique TCR beta chains were counted across the roughly 700 repertoires, and approximately 11 million of these chains were shared by at least two donors. Raw reads were error-corrected and collapsed into unique sequences by a nearest-neighbor algorithm in which closely related sequences were merged to remove PCR and sequencing errors. CDR3 sequences were aligned to IMGT reference sequences to assign V, D and J gene segments. For a sequence to be retained, a match of at least six nucleotides was required to both a V gene segment and a J gene segment. Rearrangements were classified as productive when the CDR3 lacked stop codons and remained in frame with V and J, and all other rearrangements were classified as non-productive. CDR3 was defined according to IMGT convention as the region running from the second conserved V-encoded cysteine to the conserved J-encoded phenylalanine. Sequences without an unambiguous match to a single V gene segment were excluded from the earlier analysis of almost 600 of the donors. An earlier analysis of 500 to 700 of the donors classified V segments as functional when productive rearrangements were above 56.7% and as segregating when the standard deviation between donors was above 5%. To diagnose cytomegalovirus status from the catalog of TCR beta chain sequences, a statistical classification framework was built. A later analysis assigned V and J genes by comparing TCR nucleotide sequences with IMGT/GENE-DB human TR gene sequences. The TCRdist pipeline was used in a later analysis to assign CDR3 sequences and most-parsimonious VDJ recombination scenarios. A later analysis defined each TCR beta chain by its CDR3 amino acid sequence plus V-gene family, and excluded reads lacking a unique V-gene family. A later analysis removed several hundred highly shared, low-generation-probability nucleotide sequences to deal with suspected cross-contamination and a sequencing artifact. In a later analysis, a clonal expansion index was calculated for each public chain from normalized within-repertoire ranks of inferred template counts. In a later analysis, generation probabilities were computed with a VDJ recombination model fitted to out-of-frame rearrangements, and the resulting probabilities were checked against IGoR. A later analysis scored TCR-TCR, TCR-HLA and TCR-CMV co-occurrence with hypergeometric tests, applying a repertoire-size bias correction to TCR pairs. A later analysis estimated false discovery rates by permuting HLA or CMV assignments 20 times. In a later analysis, co-occurring TCRs were grouped with DBSCAN, and TCRdist sequence similarity was added when clustering was performed within HLA-allele-positive subsets. Repertoires with fewer than 30,000 or more than 120,000 public chains were left out of co-occurrence clustering, as were about 5 repertoires with anomalous nucleotide sharing. TCRdb's version of the immuneACCESS table is confined to in-frame rearrangements and falls short of the full clone set. An unresolved V gene accounts for under half of the shortfall where checked; the remainder is of unknown origin. The DNA was the basis for D and trimming; V, J and clone size are from that table. Across this sample there are about 150,000 clones, with roughly 84% seen only once. The ten most abundant clones make up roughly 2.4% of the sample.

Relative to germline, V is missing 4 bases and J is missing 4 bases, with 6 bases of the junction outside any gene match. The CDR3 holds 14 amino acids from the cysteine to the phenylalanine. The kept DNA is CDR3 alone, 42 bases in frame from the first base. Reading the germline V gene gives CDR1 SGHTA and CDR2 FQGNSA. Recombination linked TRBV7-2 to TRBJ1-2; 7 bases in between match TRBD1. Sequencing input: PBMCs. This receptor was taken from a young woman in good health and CMV-seronegative. CDR3 region: CASSSNSGGYGYTF. At the DNA level, the sequence is TGTGCCAGCAGCTCAAACTCAGGGGGCTATGGCTACACCTTC.